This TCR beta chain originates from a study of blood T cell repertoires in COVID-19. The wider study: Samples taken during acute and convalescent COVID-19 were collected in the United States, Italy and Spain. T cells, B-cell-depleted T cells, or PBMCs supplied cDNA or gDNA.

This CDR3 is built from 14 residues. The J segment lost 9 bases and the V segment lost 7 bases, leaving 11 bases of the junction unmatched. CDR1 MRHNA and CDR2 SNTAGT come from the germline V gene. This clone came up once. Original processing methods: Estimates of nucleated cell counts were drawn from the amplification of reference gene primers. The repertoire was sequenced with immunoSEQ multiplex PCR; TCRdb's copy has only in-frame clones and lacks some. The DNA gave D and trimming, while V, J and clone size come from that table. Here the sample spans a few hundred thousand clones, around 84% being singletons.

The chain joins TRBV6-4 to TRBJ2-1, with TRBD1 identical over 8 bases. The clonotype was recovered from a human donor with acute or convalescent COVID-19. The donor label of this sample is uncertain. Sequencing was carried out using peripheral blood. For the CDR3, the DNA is TGTGCCAGCACTCGACCTCCCCAGGGGGCTGAGCAGTTCTTC. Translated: CASTRPPQGAEQFF.